One T cell receptor (beta chain) is described in this entry. This CDR3 region has 15 residues. The germline V gene encodes CDR1 SGHDT and CDR2 YYEEEE. With V trimmed by 4 bases and J by 4 bases, 6 bases remained unmatched. The data were produced by immunoSEQ multiplex PCR, yet TCRdb's version contains in-frame clones alone and is incomplete. The repertoire consists of about half a million clones, with about 78% occurring once and the leading ten covering approximately 12%. The data derive from a study of shared clonotypes between healthy human individuals. This rearrangement joins TRBV5-6 to TRBJ2-1, with 9 positions matching TRBD2. This sequence was found in a woman aged 40 to 50 in good health. Some clones in this sample may be carry-over from other donors' samples. Material for sequencing was PBMCs. The CDR3 DNA sequence: TGTGCCAGCAGCCCTCCTAGCGGGGAATACAATGAGCAGTTCTTC. Its translation: CASSPPSGEYNEQFF.